What follows are 8 T cell receptor beta chains derived from one specimen sequenced in a study of blood T cell repertoires in COVID-19. Clones were sequenced by immunoSEQ multiplex PCR, and TCRdb holds only the in-frame ones, with some missing. The sample has 350,000 to 400,000 clones, around nine tenths seen once. Sequenced input: PBMCs or T cells enriched from blood (not recorded which). The receptors come from a woman aged 25-40 years with acute COVID-19.

The V gene is TRBV7-3, the J gene TRBJ1-6; the match to TRBD1 covers 8 bases. With V trimmed by 6 bases and J by 12 bases, 10 bases remained unmatched. This CDR3 has 14 residues. CDR1 is SGHTA, CDR2 FQGTGA, per germline. As DNA, the CDR3 is TGTGCCAGCAGTGCCGGGACAGGAGCTAAACCCCTCCACTTT. Its protein product is CASSAGTGAKPLHF.

This rearrangement joins TRBV7-9 to TRBJ1-6; maybe TRBD1 (6 bases). Trimming removed 4 bases at V and 5 bases at J, with 12 bases between. Germline V gene lookup returns CDR1 SEHNR and CDR2 FQNEAQ (reference sequence). The CDR3 has 15 residues. The CDR3 DNA reads TGTGCCAGCAGCTCCCTCCAGGGGAATAATTCACCCCTCCACTTT. It specifies CASSSLQGNNSPLHF.

The J gene is TRBJ1-5, the V gene TRBV7-2; D ambiguous. Trimming left V 6 bases short and J 1 base short, with 7 bases between. The CDR3 contains 13 residues. Germline CDR1 and CDR2: SGHTA and FQGNSA. The CDR3 sequence is CASSLQSNQPQHF. CDR3 nucleotide sequence: TGTGCCAGCAGTTTGCAGAGCAATCAGCCCCAGCATTTT.

The V call is TRBV7-2, the J call TRBJ1-1, with 10 positions matching TRBD1. There are 17 residues in the CDR3. The trim removed 0 bases at V and 3 bases at J, leaving 7 bases unmatched. The germline gives CDR1 SGHTA, CDR2 FQGNSA. The CDR3 DNA reads as TGTGCCAGCAGCTTAGCGCCGGGACAGGGGTTGGACACTGAAGCTTTCTTT. The encoded protein is CASSLAPGQGLDTEAFF. Complete variable domain (other parts from reference TRBV7-2 and TRBJ1-1): GAGVSQSPSNKVTEKGKDVELRCDPISGHTALYWYRQSLGQGLEFLIYFQGNSAPDKSGLPSDRFSAERTGGSVSTLTIQRTQQEDSAVYLCASSLAPGQGLDTEAFFGQGTRLTVV.

This clone was observed once. The chain links TRBV4-1 to TRBJ2-7; the D gene is possibly TRBD1 (5 bases). Germline CDR1 is MGHRA and CDR2 is YSYEKL. Trimming took off 1 base at V and 4 bases at J, with 11 bases between the two ends. This CDR3 region has 14 residues. In DNA form, the CDR3 reads TGCGCCAGCAGCCAAGCTCGCCAGGGTTACGAGCAGTACTTC. This codes for CASSQARQGYEQYF.

V usage is TRBV14 and J usage is TRBJ2-7; 10 positions agree with TRBD2. Germline V gives CDR1 SGHDN, CDR2 FVKESK. The CDR3 has 15 amino acids. Trimming took 6 bases from V and 6 from J; bases not matched to a gene: 11. The CDR3 DNA follows: TGTGCCAGCAGAAACTCACTAGCGGGGCGGGCCGAGCAGTACTTC. This translates into CASRNSLAGRAEQYF.

The CDR3 coding sequence is TGTGCCAGCAGCTTTCCGGGACTAGCGGGGCAAGAGACCCAGTACTTC. Its protein product is CASSFPGLAGQETQYF. The genes are TRBV7-2 and TRBJ2-5; 13 bases are shared with TRBD2. Germline CDR1 reads SGHTA; CDR2 reads FQGNSA. The CDR3 consists of 16 residues. V dropped 3 bases and J dropped 2; count of bases not matched to a gene: 3.

The V call is TRBV5-1, the J call TRBJ1-1; no firm D call. CDR1 and CDR2 (germline): SGHRS, YFSETQ. This CDR3 region has 14 residues. V was shortened by 1 base and J by 3 bases, with 10 bases between the two germline ends. The CDR3 reads CASSLLAEDTEAFF. CDR3 nucleotide sequence: TGCGCCAGCAGCTTGTTAGCAGAGGACACTGAAGCTTTCTTT. Supplemented by reference TRBV5-1 and TRBJ1-1, the full variable domain reads KAGVTQTPRYLIKTRGQQVTLSCSPISGHRSVSWYQQTPGQGLQFLFEYFSETQRNKGNFPGRFSGRQFSNSRSEMNVSTLELGDSALYLCASSLLAEDTEAFFGQGTRLTVV.